A selection of T cell receptor beta chains follows, all from one sample in a study of cytomegalovirus exposure and HLA in healthy donors. Assay used: immunoSEQ multiplex PCR; TCRdb lists only in-frame clones, some missing. The table lists around 190,000 clones, with under 1% in the top ten. Sequencing was carried out using PBMCs. The source is a woman in her 30s in good health and CMV-seropositive. The CDR3 runs from the conserved cysteine through the conserved F or W. Each record gives: J gene, D gene, V gene, CDR3 length, CDR3 DNA, CDR3 protein. D genes are given only for firm matches.

TRBJ2-1 | TRBD2 | TRBV4-3 | 18 | TGCGCCAGCAGCCAAGATTTGGCTAGCGGGAGCTCCTACAATGAGCAGTTCTTC | CASSQDLASGSSYNEQFF
TRBJ2-2 | NA | TRBV2 | 12 | TGTGCCAGCAGTGGACTTCCTGGGGAGCTGTTTTTT | CASSGLPGELFF
TRBJ2-5 | NA | TRBV25-1 | 13 | TGTGCCAGCAGTGAGGCAGTACAAGAGACCCAGTACTTC | CASSEAVQETQYF
TRBJ1-1 | TRBD1 | TRBV5-1 | 16 | TGCGCCAGCAGCTCCAACGGACAGGGCCGAACGACTGAAGCTTTCTTT | CASSSNGQGRTTEAFF
TRBJ1-1 | NA | TRBV5-1 | 14 | TGCGCCAGCAGCTGGGGGGGGGAGGGCACTGAAGCTTTCTTT | CASSWGGEGTEAFF
TRBJ2-7 | TRBD1 | TRBV12-5 | 15 | TGTGCTAGTGGTCCCCTTGGGACAGGGGTCCACGAGCAGTACTTC | CASGPLGTGVHEQYF
TRBJ2-7 | TRBD2 | TRBV2 | 15 | TGTGCCAGCAGCCCTAGACTAGCGGGGGGCTACGAGCAGTACTTC | CASSPRLAGGYEQYF
TRBJ2-7 | NA | TRBV19 | 12 | TGTGCCAGCTCAGGTGCTTCCTACGAGCAGTACTTC | CASSGASYEQYF
TRBJ1-1 | NA | TRBV4-1 | 15 | TGCGCCAGCAGCCCTACAGGGTATAAGAACACTGAAGCTTTCTTT | CASSPTGYKNTEAFF
TRBJ1-1 | NA | TRBV6-1 | 14 | TGTGCCAGCACCTACATAGGGGGTAGCACTGAAGCTTTCTTT | CASTYIGGSTEAFF
TRBJ2-3 | TRBD2 | TRBV13 | 16 | TGTGCCAGCAGCTGGGGGACTAGCGGGTTCACAGATACGCAGTATTTT | CASSWGTSGFTDTQYF
TRBJ1-1 | TRBD1 | TRBV7-2 | 17 | TGTGCCAGCAGCCCTTCCGGGACAGGGGGCGTGAACACTGAAGCTTTCTTT | CASSPSGTGGVNTEAFF
TRBJ2-3 | NA | TRBV7-2 | 13 | TGTGCCAGCAGCCCCACTAGCCCAGATACGCAGTATTTT | CASSPTSPDTQYF
TRBJ2-5 | TRBD1 | TRBV10-1 | 18 | TGCGCCAGCAGTGAGACGCCGGGGACAGCCCAACTTCAAGAGACCCAGTACTTC | CASSETPGTAQLQETQYF
TRBJ1-5 | NA | TRBV7-2 | 15 | TGTGCCAGCAGCTCACAGGGTTTTAGCAATCAGCCCCAGCATTTT | CASSSQGFSNQPQHF
TRBJ1-2 | NA | TRBV10-2 | 15 | TGCGCCAGCAGTGAGGCCACTGCAGGGTACTATGGCTACACCTTC | CASSEATAGYYGYTF
TRBJ2-7 | NA | TRBV21-1 | 14 | TGTGCCAGCAGCAAAGAACCGGGGGGATACGAGCAGTACTTC | CASSKEPGGYEQYF
TRBJ2-3 | NA | TRBV6-5 | 13 | TGTGCCAGCAGTTCGTTCTCTACAGATACGCAGTATTTT | CASSSFSTDTQYF
TRBJ1-1 | NA | TRBV5-1 | 16 | TGCGCCAGCAGCCGACGTGGCGGGGGGGCGAACACTGAAGCTTTCTTT | CASSRRGGGANTEAFF
TRBJ2-7 | NA | TRBV11-2 | 15 | TGTGCCAGCAGCCCCACCGGGCTAGCCTCCTACGAGCAGTACTTC | CASSPTGLASYEQYF
TRBJ2-7 | TRBD2 | TRBV7-2 | 15 | TGTGCCAGCAGCTTGGCTAGCGGTAGCTCCTACGAGCAGTACTTC | CASSLASGSSYEQYF
TRBJ2-5 | TRBD2 | TRBV5-1 | 16 | TGCGCCAGCAGCTTAAGACTAGCGAGGGGGGAAGAGACCCAGTACTTC | CASSLRLARGEETQYF
TRBJ1-6 | TRBD1 | TRBV4-3 | 16 | TGCGCCAGCAGCCACGAGACAGGGGGCAGAAATTCACCCCTCCACTTT | CASSHETGGRNSPLHF
TRBJ1-1 | TRBD1 | TRBV6-5 | 13 | TGTGCCAGCAGAGGACAGGGGAGGACTGAAGCTTTCTTT | CASRGQGRTEAFF
TRBJ1-5 | TRBD1 | TRBV6-1 | 15 | TGTGCCAGCAGATGGGACAGGGGTAGCAATCAGCCCCAGCATTTT | CASRWDRGSNQPQHF
TRBJ2-7 | TRBD1 | TRBV4-1 | 18 | TGCGCCAGCAGCCTCTTAGAGGGGAGCGGGACAGGGGGACACGAGCAGTACTTC | CASSLLEGSGTGGHEQYF
TRBJ2-3 | TRBD1 | TRBV6-6 | 15 | TGTGCCAGCACCACATGGGACAGGGGAGGAGATACGCAGTATTTT | CASTTWDRGGDTQYF
TRBJ2-3 | NA | TRBV11-3 | 13 | TGTGCCAGCAGCCGCGGGGGCACAGATACGCAGTATTTT | CASSRGGTDTQYF
TRBJ1-3 | NA | TRBV6-5 | 14 | TGTGCCAGCAGTTTGGCAGACTCTGGAAACACCATATATTTT | CASSLADSGNTIYF
TRBJ2-1 | TRBD2 | TRBV7-2 | 15 | TGTGCCAGCAGCCTAGTAGCGGGAGTGGGGAATGAGCAGTTCTTC | CASSLVAGVGNEQFF
TRBJ2-2 | TRBD2 | TRBV5-5 | 17 | TGTGCCAGCAGCCCCGAATCGACTAGCGGAGGCACCGGGGAGCTGTTTTTT | CASSPESTSGGTGELFF
TRBJ1-2 | TRBD1 | TRBV7-9 | 15 | TGTGCCAGCAGCCCACGGACAGGGGGCGACTATGGCTACACCTTC | CASSPRTGGDYGYTF
TRBJ2-5 | TRBD1 | TRBV19 | 15 | TGTGCCAGTAGTGGGACAGGGGGTCTAGATGAGACCCAGTACTTC | CASSGTGGLDETQYF
TRBJ1-4 | NA | TRBV7-2 | 13 | TGTGCCAGCAGCTTAAATCGAGGCGATAAACTGTTTTTT | CASSLNRGDKLFF
TRBJ1-5 | NA | TRBV29-1 | 13 | TGCAGCGTTGTAGAGGAGAACAATCAGCCCCAGCATTTT | CSVVEENNQPQHF
TRBJ1-1 | TRBD1 | TRBV29-1 | 14 | TGCAGCGTTTCCCGGGACAGGGAGAACACTGAAGCTTTCTTT | CSVSRDRENTEAFF
TRBJ1-4 | NA | TRBV2 | 12 | TGTGCCAGCAGTCCCCAGGGTGAAAAACTGTTTTTT | CASSPQGEKLFF
TRBJ1-1 | TRBD1 | TRBV5-1 | 13 | TGCGCCAGCTGGGGACAGGGGGCCACTGAAGCTTTCTTT | CASWGQGATEAFF
TRBJ1-1 | NA | TRBV14 | 13 | TGTGCCAGCAGCCCGGTGGGGCCGTATGAAGCTTTCTTT | CASSPVGPYEAFF
TRBJ1-1 | NA | TRBV28 | 16 | TGTGCCAGCAGTTTAACGGCAGGGCTGATGAACACTGAAGCTTTCTTT | CASSLTAGLMNTEAFF
TRBJ1-2 | TRBD1 | TRBV29-1 | 14 | TGCAGCGTTGAAACTAACAGGGGAAACTATGGCTACACCTTC | CSVETNRGNYGYTF